There are many counts of the clone carrying this T cell receptor beta chain. The antigen is undetermined. The data stem from a study of T cell repertoires in cytomegalovirus infection. For the study at large: Recently identified HLA-C-restricted CMV epitopes and well-studied HLA-B-restricted CMV epitopes were used by the study. Public TCR beta signature analysis indicated the presence of both CMV infection and matching HLA type. Broader study findings: Summed frequency of shared TCR beta families picked out CMV carriers who also had the relevant HLA. Within the response measured ex vivo, HLA-C-restricted CMV-specific TCR beta clonotypes were dominant.

TCRdb reprocessed the reads via MiXCR and lists one record per CDR3 protein. Counted here are 700,000 to 950,000 distinct CDR3 sequences, 32% occurring once; the ten biggest clones make up under 15%. The origin of this receptor is a human donor in good health (CMV status not recorded). Some clones in this sample may be carry-over from other donors' samples. Sequences were derived from cultured CD8+ T cells from PBMCs, sampled from culture after CMV antigen stimulation.

The chain's CDR3 is CASSWLGTGFVETQYF. In DNA, the CDR3 is TGTGCCAGCAGCTGGTTGGGGACAGGGTTTGTTGAGACCCAGTACTTC. The chain employs TRBV7-9 and TRBJ2-5, with 9 bases identical to TRBD1. Per germline, CDR1 SEHNR and CDR2 FQNEAQ (reference sequence). There are 16 residues in the CDR3. The V gene end was trimmed by 4 bases and the J gene end by 5 bases; junction bases not matched to a gene: 11.